The T cell receptor beta chain under discussion was sequenced for a study of blood T cell repertoires in COVID-19. Turning to the study itself: COVID-19 samples collected from the United States, Italy and Spain covered acute and convalescent phases. Nucleic acid was either cDNA or gDNA, and it came from T cells, B-cell-depleted T cells, or PBMCs.

The CDR3 is 16 residues long. From germline, CDR1 is MNHEY and CDR2 SVGEGT. V lost 5 bases to trimming and J lost 1 base, with 15 bases between them. This table comes from immunoSEQ multiplex PCR, and its TCRdb copy is limited to in-frame clones, with some not included. Seen here are about 170,000 clones, roughly nine tenths observed once, and the top ten hold approximately 11%. The sequence was obtained from an older woman with COVID-19, enrolled during active disease. This chain connects TRBV6-2 or TRBV6-3 to TRBJ2-4; weak D call: TRBD2 (7 bases). The sample was peripheral blood. CDR3 DNA sequence: TGTGCCAGCAGTAGCCTCGAGGGGGGGGCCAAAAACATTCAGTACTTC. This translates into CASSSLEGGAKNIQYF.